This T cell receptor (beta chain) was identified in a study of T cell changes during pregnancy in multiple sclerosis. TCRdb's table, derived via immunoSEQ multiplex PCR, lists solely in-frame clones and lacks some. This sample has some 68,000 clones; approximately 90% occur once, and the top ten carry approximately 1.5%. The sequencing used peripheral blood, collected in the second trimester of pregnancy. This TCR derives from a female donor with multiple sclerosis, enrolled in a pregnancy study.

In DNA, the CDR3 is TGCGCCAGCAGCTTTGACAGGGGTGAAGCTTTCTTT. Its protein product is CASSFDRGEAFF. V usage is TRBV5-1 and J usage is TRBJ1-1, with 8 bases fitting TRBD1. The V and J ends lost 2 bases and 7 bases, in that order; junction bases with no gene match: 1. The CDR3 length is 12 residues. Germline-derived CDR1 and CDR2 are SGHRS and YFSETQ.